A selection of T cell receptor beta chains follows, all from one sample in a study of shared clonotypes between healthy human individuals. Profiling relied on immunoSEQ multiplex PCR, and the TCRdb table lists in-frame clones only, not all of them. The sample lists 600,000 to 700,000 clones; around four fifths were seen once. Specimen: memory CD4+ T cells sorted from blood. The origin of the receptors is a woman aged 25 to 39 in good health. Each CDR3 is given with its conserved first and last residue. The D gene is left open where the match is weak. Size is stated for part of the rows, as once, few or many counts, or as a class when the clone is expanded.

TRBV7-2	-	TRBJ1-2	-	TGTGCCAGCAGCTCTTCCTCCATCAGGGGCGGTTATGGCTACACCTTC	CASSSSSIRGGYGYTF
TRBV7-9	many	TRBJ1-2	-	TGTGCCAGCACCCCGGGGTATGGCTACACCTTC	CASTPGYGYTF
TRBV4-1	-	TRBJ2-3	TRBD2	TGCGCCAGCAGCCAAGATTTTCGGGTTGCGGGGGGAGATACGCAGTATTTT	CASSQDFRVAGGDTQYF
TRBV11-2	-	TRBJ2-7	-	TGTGCCAGCAGCTTCCACAGGGTTCGTGTAGGGGAGCAGTACTTC	CASSFHRVRVGEQYF
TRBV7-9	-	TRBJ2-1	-	TGTGCCAGCAGCTTAGGTGGCGTCGAGGCGAAGGAGCAGTTCTTC	CASSLGGVEAKEQFF
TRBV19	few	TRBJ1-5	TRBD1	TGTGCCAGTAGGATAGGACAGGGGGCAGGCAATCAGCCCCAGCATTTT	CASRIGQGAGNQPQHF
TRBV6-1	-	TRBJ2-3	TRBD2	TGTGCCAGCAGTGACACGACTAGCGGGAGCATAACAGATACGCAGTATTTT	CASSDTTSGSITDTQYF
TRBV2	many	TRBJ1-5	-	TGTGCCAGCAGTGATGGAGGGGCCGGGCAGCCCCAGCATTTT	CASSDGGAGQPQHF
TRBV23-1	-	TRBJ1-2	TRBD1	TGCGCCAGCAGGACGGGACAGGGTTATGGCTACACCTTC	CASRTGQGYGYTF
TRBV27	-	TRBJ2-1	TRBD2	TGTGCCAGCAGTTCGATCTTAGCGGGGCTTAACAATGAGCAGTTCTTC	CASSSILAGLNNEQFF
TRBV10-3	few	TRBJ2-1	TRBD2	TGTGCCATCGCGGGAGAATCCAATGAGCAGTTCTTC	CAIAGESNEQFF
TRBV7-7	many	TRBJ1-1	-	TGTGCCAGCAGCCGGGGCCCCAGCTCGTACACTGAAGCTTTCTTT	CASSRGPSSYTEAFF
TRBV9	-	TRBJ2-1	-	TGTGCCAGCAGCGTATCCCCCTCGGGGTTTGAGCAGTTCTTC	CASSVSPSGFEQFF
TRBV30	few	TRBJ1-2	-	TGTGCCTGGGGCGCGCGGGACGCCTCAGGCGGCTACACCTTC	CAWGARDASGGYTF
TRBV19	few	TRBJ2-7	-	TGTGCCAGTAGTATCGCGCTGAGCTCCTACGAGCAGTACTTC	CASSIALSSYEQYF
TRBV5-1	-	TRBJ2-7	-	TGCGCCAGCAGCTTGGTAACAGGGACGTCCTACGAGCAGTACTTC	CASSLVTGTSYEQYF
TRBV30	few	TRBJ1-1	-	TGTGCCTGGAGTATACAGAACACTGAAGCTTTCTTT	CAWSIQNTEAFF
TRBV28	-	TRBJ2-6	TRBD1	TGTGCCAGCAGTTCCACAGGGGCCGCTGGGGCCAACGTCCTGACTTTC	CASSSTGAAGANVLTF
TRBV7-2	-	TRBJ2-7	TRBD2	TGTGCCAGCAGCTCGTTAGCGGGCTACGAGCAGTACTTC	CASSSLAGYEQYF
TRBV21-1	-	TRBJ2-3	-	TGTGCCAGCAGCCGACGGACTAGCGGGGAGGTTGTACATACGCAGTATTTT	CASSRRTSGEVVHTQYF
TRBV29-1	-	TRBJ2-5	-	TGCAGCGTTGGACAGGCTGCCGGTGAGACCCAGTACTTC	CSVGQAAGETQYF
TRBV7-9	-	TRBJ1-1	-	TGTGCCAGCAGGATTGAAGGGTTCAACACTGAAGCTTTCTTT	CASRIEGFNTEAFF
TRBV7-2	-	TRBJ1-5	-	TGTGCCAGCAGCTCCGACAACATCGCGCAGCCCCAGCATTTT	CASSSDNIAQPQHF
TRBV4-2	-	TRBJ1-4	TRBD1	TGTGCCAGCAGCCAAGAGGACAGGTCGGGAAAACTGTTTTTT	CASSQEDRSGKLFF
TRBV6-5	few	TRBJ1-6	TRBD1	TGTGCCAGCAGTCTAGGACAGGGGGGTTCACCCCTCCACTTT	CASSLGQGGSPLHF
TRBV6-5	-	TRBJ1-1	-	TGTGCCAGCAGTTACGGGGGGCGCGCGCCCACTGAAGCTTTCTTT	CASSYGGRAPTEAFF
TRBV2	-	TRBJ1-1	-	TGTGCCAGCAGTGCCGACAGCGTGAACACTGAAGCTTTCTTT	CASSADSVNTEAFF
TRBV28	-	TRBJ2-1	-	TGTGCCACCCAGTATGCGACTAATGAGCAGTTCTTC	CATQYATNEQFF
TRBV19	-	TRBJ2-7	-	TGTGCCAGTAGTCAACTTCCGGGAAGTGGGGCCGAGCAGTACTTC	CASSQLPGSGAEQYF
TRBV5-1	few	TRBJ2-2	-	TGCGCCAGCAGCTTGAGGGGCACGGATGCAGGCGCGATCAACACCGGGGAGCTGTTTTTT	CASSLRGTDAGAINTGELFF
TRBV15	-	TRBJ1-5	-	TGTGCCACCAGCAGAAACAGAGGAGTATATGGTAATCAGCCCCAGCATTTT	CATSRNRGVYGNQPQHF
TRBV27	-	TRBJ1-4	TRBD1	TGTGCCAGCAGTCCGCAGGGGGCCTTTGAAAAACTGTTTTTT	CASSPQGAFEKLFF
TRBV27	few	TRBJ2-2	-	TGTGCCAGCAGTAAACAGGGTTTTTCCGGGGAGCTGTTTTTT	CASSKQGFSGELFF
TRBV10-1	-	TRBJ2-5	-	TGCGCCAGCAGTGACCGTATGGCCCAAGAGACCCAGTACTTC	CASSDRMAQETQYF
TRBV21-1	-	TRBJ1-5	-	TGTAGCATGGTCAGAAACAATCAGCCCCAGCATTTT	CSMVRNNQPQHF
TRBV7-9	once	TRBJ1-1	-	TGTGCCAGCAGCTTATTACACATGAACACTGAAGCTTTCTTT	CASSLLHMNTEAFF
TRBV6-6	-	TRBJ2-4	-	TGTGCCAGCAGTTCAACGACCAAAAACATTCAGTACTTC	CASSSTTKNIQYF
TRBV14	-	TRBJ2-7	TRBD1	TGTGCCAGCAGCCAGGGTCCCGGGACAGGGGTTTCCGAGCAGTACTTC	CASSQGPGTGVSEQYF
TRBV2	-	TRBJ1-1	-	TGTGCCAGCAGTGAAGCTCAGGGGTTGAAGACTGAAGCTTTCTTT	CASSEAQGLKTEAFF
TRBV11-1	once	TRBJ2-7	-	TGTGCCAGCAGCCCACACCCCTACGAGCAGTACTTC	CASSPHPYEQYF
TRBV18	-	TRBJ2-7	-	TGTGCCAGCTCACCAATATTCTTTACGGGACACAACTACGAGCAGTACTTC	CASSPIFFTGHNYEQYF
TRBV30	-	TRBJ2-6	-	TGTGCCTGGAGTAAAGGTACTGGGGCCAACGTCCTGACTTTC	CAWSKGTGANVLTF
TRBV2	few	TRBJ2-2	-	TGTGCCAGCAGTGAGTGGCAGACCGGGGAGCTGTTTTTT	CASSEWQTGELFF
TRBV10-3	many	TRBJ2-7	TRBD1	TGTGCCATCAGTGAGTCGACGGGACAGGGTACTTGGGAGCAGTACTTC	CAISESTGQGTWEQYF
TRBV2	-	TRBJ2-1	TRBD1	TGTGCCAGCAGTGTGGAACAGGGGGCCGCGAATGAGCAGTTCTTC	CASSVEQGAANEQFF
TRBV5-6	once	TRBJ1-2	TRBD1	TGTGCCAGCAGCTTGGGACAGGGAGCTAACTATGGCTACACCTTC	CASSLGQGANYGYTF
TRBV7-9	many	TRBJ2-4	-	TGTGCCAGCAGCTGGTCTAGTCACAGGGCCAAAAACATTCAGTACTTC	CASSWSSHRAKNIQYF
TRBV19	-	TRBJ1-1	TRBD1	TGTGCCAGTAGTATGACAGGGGACTACACTGAAGCTTTCTTT	CASSMTGDYTEAFF
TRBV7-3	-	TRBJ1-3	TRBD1	TGTGCCAGCAGCCCGAACAGGGGGGGATCTGGAAACACCATATATTTT	CASSPNRGGSGNTIYF